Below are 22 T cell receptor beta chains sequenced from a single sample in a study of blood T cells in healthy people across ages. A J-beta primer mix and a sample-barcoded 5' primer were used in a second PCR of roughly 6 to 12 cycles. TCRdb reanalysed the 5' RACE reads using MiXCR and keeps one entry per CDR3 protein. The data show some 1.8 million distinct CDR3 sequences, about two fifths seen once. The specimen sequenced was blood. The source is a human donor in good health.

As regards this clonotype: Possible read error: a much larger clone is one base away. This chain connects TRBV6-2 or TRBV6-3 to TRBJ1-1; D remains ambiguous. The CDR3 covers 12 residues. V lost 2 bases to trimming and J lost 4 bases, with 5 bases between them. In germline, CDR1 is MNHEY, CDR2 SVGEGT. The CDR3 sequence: CASSYGFTEAFF. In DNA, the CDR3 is TGTGCCAGCAGTTACGGGTTCACTGAAGCTTTCTTT.

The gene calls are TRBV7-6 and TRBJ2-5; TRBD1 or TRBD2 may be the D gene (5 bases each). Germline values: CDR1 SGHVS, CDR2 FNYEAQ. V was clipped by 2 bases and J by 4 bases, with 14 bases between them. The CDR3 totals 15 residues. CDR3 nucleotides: TGTGCCAGCAGCTTAATAGTGGGGGTGGCAGAGACCCAGTACTTC. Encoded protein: CASSLIVGVAETQYF.

Here the CDR3 reads CASSSNLKPQHF. In nucleotides, the CDR3 is TGTGCCAGCAGCTCCAACCTTAAGCCCCAGCATTTT. The chain couples TRBV7-2 to TRBJ1-5; D is uncertain. The V end was cut by 4 bases, the J end by 8 bases, with 9 bases between. This CDR3 contains 12 residues. Germline-derived CDR1 and CDR2 are SGHTA and FQGNSA. Supplemented by reference TRBV7-2 and TRBJ1-5, the full variable domain reads GAGVSQSPSNKVTEKGKDVELRCDPISGHTALYWYRQSLGQGLEFLIYFQGNSAPDKSGLPSDRFSAERTGGSVSTLTIQRTQQEDSAVYLCASSSNLKPQHFGDGTRLSIL.

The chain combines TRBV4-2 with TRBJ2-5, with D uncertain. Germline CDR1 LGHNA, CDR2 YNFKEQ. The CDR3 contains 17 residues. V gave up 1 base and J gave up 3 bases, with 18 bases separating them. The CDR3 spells CASSQVVGGASEETQYF. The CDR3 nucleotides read TGTGCCAGCAGCCAAGTCGTTGGTGGCGCTAGTGAAGAGACCCAGTACTTC.

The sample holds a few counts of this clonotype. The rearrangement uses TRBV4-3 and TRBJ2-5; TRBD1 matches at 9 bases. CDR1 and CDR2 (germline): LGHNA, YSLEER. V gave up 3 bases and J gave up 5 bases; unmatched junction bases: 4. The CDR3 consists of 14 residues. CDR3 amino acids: CASSQGTGSETQYF. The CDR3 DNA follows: TGCGCCAGCAGCCAGGGGACAGGGTCTGAGACCCAGTACTTC.

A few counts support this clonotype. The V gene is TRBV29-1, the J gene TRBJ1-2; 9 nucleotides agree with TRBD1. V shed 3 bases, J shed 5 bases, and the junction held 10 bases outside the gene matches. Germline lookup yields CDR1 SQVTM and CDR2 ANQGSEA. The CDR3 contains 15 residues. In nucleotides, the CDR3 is TGCAGCGTTGAGGAAGCCGGGACAGGGTCTTATGGCTACACCTTC. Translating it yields CSVEEAGTGSYGYTF.

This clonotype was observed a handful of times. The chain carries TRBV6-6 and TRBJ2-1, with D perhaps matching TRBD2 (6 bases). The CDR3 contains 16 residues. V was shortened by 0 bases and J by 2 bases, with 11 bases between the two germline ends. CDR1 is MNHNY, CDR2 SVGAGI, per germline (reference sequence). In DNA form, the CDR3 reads TGTGCCAGCAGTTACTCTCCTAGCGCCCCCTACAATGAGCAGTTCTTC. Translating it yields CASSYSPSAPYNEQFF.

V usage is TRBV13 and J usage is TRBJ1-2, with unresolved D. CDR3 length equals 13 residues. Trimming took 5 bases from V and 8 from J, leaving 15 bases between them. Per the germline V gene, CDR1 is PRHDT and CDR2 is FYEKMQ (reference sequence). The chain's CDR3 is CASSPGPPEGYTF. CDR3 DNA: TGTGCCAGCAGCCCTGGACCACCCGAGGGCTACACCTTC.

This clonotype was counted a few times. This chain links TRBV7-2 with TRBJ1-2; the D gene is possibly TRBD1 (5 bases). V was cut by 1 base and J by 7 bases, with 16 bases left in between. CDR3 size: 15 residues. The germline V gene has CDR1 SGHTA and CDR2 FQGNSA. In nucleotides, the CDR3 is TGTGCCAGCAGCTTAGACCCGGGCAGGGCGGGTGGCTACACCTTC. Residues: CASSLDPGRAGGYTF.

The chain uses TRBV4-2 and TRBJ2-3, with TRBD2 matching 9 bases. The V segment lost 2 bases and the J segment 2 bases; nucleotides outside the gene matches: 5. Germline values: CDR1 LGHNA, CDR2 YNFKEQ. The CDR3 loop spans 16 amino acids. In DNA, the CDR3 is TGTGCCAGCAGCCAAAAGACTAGCGGTAACACAGATACGCAGTATTTT. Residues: CASSQKTSGNTDTQYF.

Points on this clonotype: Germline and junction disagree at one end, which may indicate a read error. The CDR3 sequence: CASSLASGRWEQYF. DNA for the CDR3: TGTGCCAGCAGTTTAGCGTCAGGGCGGTGGGAGCAGTACTTC. V usage is TRBV7-2 and J usage is TRBJ2-4; TRBD1 or TRBD2 may be the D gene (5 bases each). The CDR3 runs 14 residues. The germline V gene encodes CDR1 SGHTA and CDR2 FQGNSA.

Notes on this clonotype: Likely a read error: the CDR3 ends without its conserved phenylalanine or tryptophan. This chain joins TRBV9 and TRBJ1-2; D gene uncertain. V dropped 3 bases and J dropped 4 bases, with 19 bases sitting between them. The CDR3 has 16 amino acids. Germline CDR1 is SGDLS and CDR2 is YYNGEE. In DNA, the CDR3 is TGTGCCAGCAGCGCCCACGGTGGACCAGGACCCTATGGCTACACCGTC. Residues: CASSAHGGPGPYGYTV.

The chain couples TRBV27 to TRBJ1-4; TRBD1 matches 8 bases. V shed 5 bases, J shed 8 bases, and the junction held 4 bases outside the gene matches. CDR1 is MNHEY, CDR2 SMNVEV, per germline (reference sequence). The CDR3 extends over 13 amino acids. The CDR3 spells CASSPGGEEKLFF. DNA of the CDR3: TGTGCCAGCAGTCCAGGGGGCGAGGAAAAACTGTTTTTT.

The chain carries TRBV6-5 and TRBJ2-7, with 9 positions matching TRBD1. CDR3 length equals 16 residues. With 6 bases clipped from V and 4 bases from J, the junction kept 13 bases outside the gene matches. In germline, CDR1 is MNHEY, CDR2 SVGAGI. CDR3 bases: TGTGCCAGCAGCCCAACCCCCGGGACAGGGCGTTACGAGCAGTACTTC. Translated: CASSPTPGTGRYEQYF.

Here the CDR3 reads CASGGAPRSGYTF. Here the CDR3 DNA reads TGTGCCAGCGGGGGCGCCCCCCGGTCTGGCTACACCTTC. The V and J genes are TRBV12-3 or TRBV12-4 and TRBJ1-2, with a tentative D call TRBD1 (6 bases). This CDR3 has 13 amino acids. Trimming cost V 8 bases and J 7 bases, with 17 bases left between them.

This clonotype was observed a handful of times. The DNA for the CDR3 is TGCGCCAGCAGCCAAGCCCCCGGATCGGGCACAGGGCAGTACTTC. Protein: CASSQAPGSGTGQYF. V usage is TRBV4-1 and J usage is TRBJ2-7; a weak D match, TRBD1 (5 bases). This CDR3 has 15 residues. CDR1 MGHRA and CDR2 YSYEKL come from the germline V gene. V lost 1 base and J 9 bases, leaving 19 bases between the germline ends.

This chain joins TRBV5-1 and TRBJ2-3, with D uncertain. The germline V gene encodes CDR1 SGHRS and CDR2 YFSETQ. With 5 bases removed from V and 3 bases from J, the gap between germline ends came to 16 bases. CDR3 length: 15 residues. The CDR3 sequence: CASSKDLGGTDTQYF. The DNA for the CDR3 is TGCGCCAGCAGTAAGGACCTCGGTGGGACAGATACGCAGTATTTT.

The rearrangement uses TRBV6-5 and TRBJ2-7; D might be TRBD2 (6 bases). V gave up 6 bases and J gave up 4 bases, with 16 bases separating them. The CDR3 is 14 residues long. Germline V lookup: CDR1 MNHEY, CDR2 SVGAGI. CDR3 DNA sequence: TGTGCCAGCAGGAGTCTTGGGAGGAATTACGAGCAGTACTTC. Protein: CASRSLGRNYEQYF.

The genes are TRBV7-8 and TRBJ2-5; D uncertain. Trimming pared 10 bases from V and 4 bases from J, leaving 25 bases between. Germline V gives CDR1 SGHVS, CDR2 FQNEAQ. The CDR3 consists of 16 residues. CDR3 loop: CATNSPGRRVGETQYF. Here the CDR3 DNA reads TGTGCCACCAACTCTCCCGGGCGACGGGTCGGAGAGACCCAGTACTTC.

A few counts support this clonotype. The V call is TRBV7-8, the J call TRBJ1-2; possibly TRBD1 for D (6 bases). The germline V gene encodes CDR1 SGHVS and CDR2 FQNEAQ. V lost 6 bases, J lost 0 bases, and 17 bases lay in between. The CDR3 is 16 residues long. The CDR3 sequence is CASRPSATGANYGYTF. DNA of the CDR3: TGTGCCAGCAGGCCCTCGGCGACAGGCGCTAACTATGGCTACACCTTC.

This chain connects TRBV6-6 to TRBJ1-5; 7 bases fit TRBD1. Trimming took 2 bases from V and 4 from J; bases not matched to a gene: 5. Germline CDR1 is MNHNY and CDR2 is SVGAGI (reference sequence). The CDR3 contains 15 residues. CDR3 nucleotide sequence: TGTGCCAGCAGTTACCCGGGACAGCAAAATCAGCCCCAGCATTTT. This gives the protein CASSYPGQQNQPQHF.

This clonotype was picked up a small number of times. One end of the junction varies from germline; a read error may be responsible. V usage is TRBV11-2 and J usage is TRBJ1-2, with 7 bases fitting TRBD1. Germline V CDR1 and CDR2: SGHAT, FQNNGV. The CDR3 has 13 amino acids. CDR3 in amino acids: CASSLEGAFGYTF. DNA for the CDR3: TGTGCCAGCAGCCTAGAGGGGGCGTTTGGCTACACCTTC.